This T cell receptor (beta chain) originates from a study of T cell repertoires in cytomegalovirus infection. Study background: Indications came from public TCR beta signatures; they pointed to CMV infection and to a matching HLA type. Study-wide findings and caveats: The ex vivo response was dominated by HLA-C-restricted CMV-specific TCR beta clonotypes. Summed frequency of shared TCR beta families picked out CMV carriers who also had the relevant HLA.

TCRdb ran MiXCR on the reads and lists one entry per CDR3 protein. The table lists more than 500,000 distinct CDR3 sequences, 15% to 20% of them singletons, with around 25% in the top ten. CDR1 and CDR2 from the germline V gene are MNHEY and SMNVEV (reference sequence). The V end lost 8 bases, the J end lost 0 bases, and 14 bases lay between the germline ends. There are 15 residues in the CDR3. Regarding this clonotype: What it recognizes is unknown.

Sequencing used CD8+ T cells from PBMCs. The V and J genes are TRBV27 and TRBJ1-5; D perhaps matches TRBD1 (5 bases). This TCR derives from a human donor in good health (CMV status not recorded). Some clones in this sample may be carry-over from other donors' samples. For the CDR3, the DNA is TGTGCCAGCCAGGACGCGGGACTTAGCAATCAGCCCCAGCATTTT. This codes for CASQDAGLSNQPQHF.